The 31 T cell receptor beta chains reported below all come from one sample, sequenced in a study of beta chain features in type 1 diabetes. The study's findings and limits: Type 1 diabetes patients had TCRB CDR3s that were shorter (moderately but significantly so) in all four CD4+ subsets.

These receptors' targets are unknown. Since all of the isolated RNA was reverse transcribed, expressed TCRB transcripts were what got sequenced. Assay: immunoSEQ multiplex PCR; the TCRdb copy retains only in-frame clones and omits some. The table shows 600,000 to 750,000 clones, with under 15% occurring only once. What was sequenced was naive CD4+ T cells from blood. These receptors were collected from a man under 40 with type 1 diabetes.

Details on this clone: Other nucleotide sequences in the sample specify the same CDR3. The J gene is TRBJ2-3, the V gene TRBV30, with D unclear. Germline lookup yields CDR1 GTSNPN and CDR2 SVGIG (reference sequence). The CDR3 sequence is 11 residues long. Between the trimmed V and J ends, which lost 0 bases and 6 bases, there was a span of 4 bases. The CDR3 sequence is CAWSVVDTQYF. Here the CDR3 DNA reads TGTGCCTGGAGTGTGGTGGATACGCAGTATTTT.

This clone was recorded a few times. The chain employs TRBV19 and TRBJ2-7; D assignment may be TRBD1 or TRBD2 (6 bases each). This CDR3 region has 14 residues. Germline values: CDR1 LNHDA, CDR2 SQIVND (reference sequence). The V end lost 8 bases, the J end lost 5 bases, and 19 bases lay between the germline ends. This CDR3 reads CASAWGAEMDEQYF. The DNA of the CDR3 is TGTGCCAGTGCTTGGGGGGCCGAGATGGACGAGCAGTACTTC.

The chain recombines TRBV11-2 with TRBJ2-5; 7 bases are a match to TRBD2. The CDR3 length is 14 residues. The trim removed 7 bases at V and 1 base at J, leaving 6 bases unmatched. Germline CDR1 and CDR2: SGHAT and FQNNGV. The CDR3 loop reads CASTLTGGQETQYF. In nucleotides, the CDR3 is TGTGCCAGCACCCTGACGGGGGGCCAAGAGACCCAGTACTTC.

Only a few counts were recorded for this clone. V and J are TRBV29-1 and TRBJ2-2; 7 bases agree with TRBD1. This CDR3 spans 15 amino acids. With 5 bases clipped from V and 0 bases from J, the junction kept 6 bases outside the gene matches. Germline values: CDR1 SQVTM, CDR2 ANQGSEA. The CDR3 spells CSVSDRAANTGELFF. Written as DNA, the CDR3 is TGCAGCGTTTCTGACAGGGCAGCGAACACCGGGGAGCTGTTTTTT.

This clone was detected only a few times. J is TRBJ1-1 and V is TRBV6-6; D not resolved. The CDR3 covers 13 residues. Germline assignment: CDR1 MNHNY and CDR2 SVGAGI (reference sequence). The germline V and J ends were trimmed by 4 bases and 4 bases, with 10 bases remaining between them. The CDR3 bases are TGTGCCAGCAGTTCTCATGTGGCCACTGAAGCTTTCTTT. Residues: CASSSHVATEAFF.

In nucleotides, the CDR3 is TGTGCCAGCAGCGTACAGGGGGGGATCAATCAGCCCCAGCATTTT. Translation gives CASSVQGGINQPQHF. This chain uses TRBV7-9 with TRBJ1-5; the match to TRBD1 covers 8 bases. The CDR3 runs 15 residues. Germline values: CDR1 SEHNR, CDR2 FQNEAQ (reference sequence). V trimming: 5 bases; J trimming: 3 bases; junction bases outside the gene matches: 6.

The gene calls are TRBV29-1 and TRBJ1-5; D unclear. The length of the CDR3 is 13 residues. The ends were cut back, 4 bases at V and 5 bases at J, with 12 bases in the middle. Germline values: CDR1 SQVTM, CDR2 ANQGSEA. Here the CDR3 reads CSVVVSGDQPQHF. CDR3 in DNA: TGCAGCGTTGTAGTTTCCGGGGATCAGCCCCAGCATTTT.

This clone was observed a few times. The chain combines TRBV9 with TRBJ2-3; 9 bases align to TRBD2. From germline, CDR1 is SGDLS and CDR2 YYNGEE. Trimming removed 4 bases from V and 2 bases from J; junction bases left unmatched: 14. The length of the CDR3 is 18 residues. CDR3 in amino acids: CASSPWASGAGSTDTQYF. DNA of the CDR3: TGTGCCAGCAGCCCCTGGGCTAGCGGGGCTGGGTCCACAGATACGCAGTATTTT.

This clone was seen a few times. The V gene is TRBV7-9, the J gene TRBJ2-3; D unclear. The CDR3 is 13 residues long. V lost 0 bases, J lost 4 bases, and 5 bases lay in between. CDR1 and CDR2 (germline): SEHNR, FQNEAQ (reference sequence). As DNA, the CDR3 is TGTGCCAGCAGCTTAGCGGGGTCAGATACGCAGTATTTT. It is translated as CASSLAGSDTQYF.

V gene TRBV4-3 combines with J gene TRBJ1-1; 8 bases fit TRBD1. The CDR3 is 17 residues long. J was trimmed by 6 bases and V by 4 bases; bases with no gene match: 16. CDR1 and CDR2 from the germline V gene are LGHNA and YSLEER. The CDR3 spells CASSPKGGTGVSAEAFF. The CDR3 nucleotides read TGCGCCAGCAGCCCTAAAGGCGGGACAGGAGTTTCCGCTGAAGCTTTCTTT.

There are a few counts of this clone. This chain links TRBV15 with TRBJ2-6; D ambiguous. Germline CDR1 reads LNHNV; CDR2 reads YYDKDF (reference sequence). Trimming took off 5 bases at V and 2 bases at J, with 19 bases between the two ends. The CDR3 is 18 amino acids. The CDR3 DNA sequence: TGTGCCACCAGCCCGGCTATGGGGTCCCAGCCTGGGGCCAACGTCCTGACTTTC. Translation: CATSPAMGSQPGANVLTF.

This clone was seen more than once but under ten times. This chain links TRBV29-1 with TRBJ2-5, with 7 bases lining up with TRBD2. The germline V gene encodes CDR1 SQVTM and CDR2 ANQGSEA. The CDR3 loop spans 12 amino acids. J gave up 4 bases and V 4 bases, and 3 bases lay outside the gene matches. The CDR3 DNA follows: TGCAGCGTTGTTTCGGGGGGAGAGACCCAGTACTTC. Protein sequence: CSVVSGGETQYF.

The DNA for the CDR3 is TGTGCCAGCAGCTCCTCGGACAGGGGATGGACCGGGGAGCTGTTTTTT. Its translation: CASSSSDRGWTGELFF. J is TRBJ2-2 and V is TRBV13; 9 positions agree with TRBD1. Germline V lookup: CDR1 PRHDT, CDR2 FYEKMQ (reference sequence). V shed 4 bases, J shed 5 bases, and the junction held 8 bases outside the gene matches. The CDR3 runs to 16 residues.

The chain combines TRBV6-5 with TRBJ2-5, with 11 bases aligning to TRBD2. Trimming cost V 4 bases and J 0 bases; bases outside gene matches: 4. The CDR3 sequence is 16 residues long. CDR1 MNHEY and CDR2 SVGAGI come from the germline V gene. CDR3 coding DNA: TGTGCCAGCAGTTTAAGGACTAGCGGGTACCAAGAGACCCAGTACTTC. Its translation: CASSLRTSGYQETQYF.

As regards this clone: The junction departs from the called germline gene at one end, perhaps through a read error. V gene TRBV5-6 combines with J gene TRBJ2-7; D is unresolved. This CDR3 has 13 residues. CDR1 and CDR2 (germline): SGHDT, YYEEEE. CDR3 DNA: TGTGCCAGCAGCCCTAACGAAGAAACCCCAAGAAGGTTC. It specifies CASSPNEETPRRF.

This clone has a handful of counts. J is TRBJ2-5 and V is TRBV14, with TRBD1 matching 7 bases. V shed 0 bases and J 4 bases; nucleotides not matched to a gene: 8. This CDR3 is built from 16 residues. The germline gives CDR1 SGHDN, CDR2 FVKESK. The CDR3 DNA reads TGTGCCAGCAGCCAAGATCAGACAGGGAAACGAGAGACCCAGTACTTC. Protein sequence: CASSQDQTGKRETQYF.

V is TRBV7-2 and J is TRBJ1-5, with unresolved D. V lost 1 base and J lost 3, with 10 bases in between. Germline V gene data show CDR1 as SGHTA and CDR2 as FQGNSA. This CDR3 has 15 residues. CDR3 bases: TGTGCCAGCAGCTTAGGTGGCAGGAACAATCAGCCCCAGCATTTT. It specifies CASSLGGRNNQPQHF. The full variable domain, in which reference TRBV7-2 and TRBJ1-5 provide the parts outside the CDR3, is GAGVSQSPSNKVTEKGKDVELRCDPISGHTALYWYRQSLGQGLEFLIYFQGNSAPDKSGLPSDRFSAERTGGSVSTLTIQRTQQEDSAVYLCASSLGGRNNQPQHFGDGTRLSIL.

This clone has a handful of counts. Here the CDR3 DNA reads TGCGCCAGCAGCCAAGAGTTTCACGAGCAGTACTTC. It encodes CASSQEFHEQYF. The chain combines TRBV4-3 with TRBJ2-7; no reliable D call. V gave up 0 bases and J gave up 5 bases, with 5 bases separating them. The CDR3 sequence is 12 residues long. CDR1 and CDR2 from the germline V gene are LGHNA and YSLEER.

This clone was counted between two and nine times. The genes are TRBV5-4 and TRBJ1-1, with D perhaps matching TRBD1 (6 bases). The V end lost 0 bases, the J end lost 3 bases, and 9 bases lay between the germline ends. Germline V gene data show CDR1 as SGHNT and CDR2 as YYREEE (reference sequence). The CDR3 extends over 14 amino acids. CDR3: CASSLGGRDTEAFF. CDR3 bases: TGTGCCAGCAGCTTGGGGGGGCGCGACACTGAAGCTTTCTTT. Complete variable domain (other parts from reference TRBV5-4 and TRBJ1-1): ETGVTQSPTHLIKTRGQQVTLRCSSQSGHNTVSWYQQALGQGPQFIFQYYREEENGRGNFPPRFSGLQFPNYSSELNVNALELDDSALYLCASSLGGRDTEAFFGQGTRLTVV.

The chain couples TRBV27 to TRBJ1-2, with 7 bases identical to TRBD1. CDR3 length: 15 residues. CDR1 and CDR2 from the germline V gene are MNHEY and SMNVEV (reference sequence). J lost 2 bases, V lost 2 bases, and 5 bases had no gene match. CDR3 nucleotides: TGTGCCAGCAGTTTAAAGGGACAGTTCAACTATGGCTACACCTTC. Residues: CASSLKGQFNYGYTF.

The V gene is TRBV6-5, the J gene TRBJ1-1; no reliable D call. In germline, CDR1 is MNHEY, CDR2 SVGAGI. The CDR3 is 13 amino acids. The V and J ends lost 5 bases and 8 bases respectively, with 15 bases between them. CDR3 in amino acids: CASSGRKTREAFF. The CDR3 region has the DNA TGTGCCAGCAGTGGACGTAAGACTCGAGAAGCTTTCTTT.

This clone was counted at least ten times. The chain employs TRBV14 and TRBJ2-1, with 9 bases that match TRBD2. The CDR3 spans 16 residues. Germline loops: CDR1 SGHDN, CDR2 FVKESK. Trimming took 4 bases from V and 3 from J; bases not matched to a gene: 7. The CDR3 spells CASSPFSGGNYNEQFF. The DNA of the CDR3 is TGTGCCAGCAGCCCCTTCAGCGGGGGGAACTACAATGAGCAGTTCTTC.

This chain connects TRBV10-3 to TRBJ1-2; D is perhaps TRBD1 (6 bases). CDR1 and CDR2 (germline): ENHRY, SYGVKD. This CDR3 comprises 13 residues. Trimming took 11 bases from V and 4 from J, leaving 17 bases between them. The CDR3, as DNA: TGTGCCGTAAACAGGGAGGACCTCTATGGCTACACCTTC. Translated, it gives CAVNREDLYGYTF.

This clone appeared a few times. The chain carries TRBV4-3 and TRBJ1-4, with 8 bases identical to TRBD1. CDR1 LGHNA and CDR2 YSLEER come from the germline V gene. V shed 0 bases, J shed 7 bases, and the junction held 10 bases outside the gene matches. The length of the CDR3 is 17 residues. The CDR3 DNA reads TGCGCCAGCAGCCAAGATGTCCCTCCAGGGGGCTTTGAAAAACTGTTTTTT. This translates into CASSQDVPPGGFEKLFF.

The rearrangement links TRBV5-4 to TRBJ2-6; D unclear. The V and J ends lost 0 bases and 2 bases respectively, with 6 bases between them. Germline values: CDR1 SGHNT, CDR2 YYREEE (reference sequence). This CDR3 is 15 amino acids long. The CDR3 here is CASSLGGAGANVLTF. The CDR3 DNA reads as TGTGCCAGCAGCTTGGGGGGTGCTGGGGCCAACGTCCTGACTTTC.

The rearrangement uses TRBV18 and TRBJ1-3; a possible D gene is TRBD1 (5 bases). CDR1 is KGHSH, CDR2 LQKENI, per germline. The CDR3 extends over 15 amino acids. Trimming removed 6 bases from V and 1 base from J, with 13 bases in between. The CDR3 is CASSGHPGSGNTIYF. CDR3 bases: TGTGCCAGCTCGGGTCATCCAGGGTCTGGAAACACCATATATTTT.

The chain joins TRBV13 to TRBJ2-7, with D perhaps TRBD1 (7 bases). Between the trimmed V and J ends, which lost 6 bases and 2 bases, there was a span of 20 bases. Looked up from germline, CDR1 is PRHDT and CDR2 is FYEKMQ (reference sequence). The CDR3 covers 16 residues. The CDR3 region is CASRRQGGWVTYEQYF. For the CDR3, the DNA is TGTGCCAGCAGGAGACAGGGAGGATGGGTCACCTACGAGCAGTACTTC.

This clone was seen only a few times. CDR3 coding DNA: TGTGCCAGCAGCAGTTGGACAGGGGGCGCCACTGAAGCTTTCTTT. It yields the protein CASSSWTGGATEAFF. The V gene is TRBV7-9, the J gene TRBJ1-1, with 11 bases that match TRBD1. Losses at the gene ends were 5 bases for V and 4 bases for J; bases not matched to a gene: 6. The germline CDR1 and CDR2 sequences are SEHNR and FQNEAQ (reference sequence). There are 15 residues in the CDR3.

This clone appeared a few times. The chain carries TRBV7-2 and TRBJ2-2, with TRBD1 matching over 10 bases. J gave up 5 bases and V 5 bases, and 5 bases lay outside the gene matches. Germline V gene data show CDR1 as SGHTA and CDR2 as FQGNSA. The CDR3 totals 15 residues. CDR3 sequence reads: CASSPGQGWTGELFF. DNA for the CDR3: TGTGCCAGCAGCCCGGGACAGGGGTGGACCGGGGAGCTGTTTTTT.

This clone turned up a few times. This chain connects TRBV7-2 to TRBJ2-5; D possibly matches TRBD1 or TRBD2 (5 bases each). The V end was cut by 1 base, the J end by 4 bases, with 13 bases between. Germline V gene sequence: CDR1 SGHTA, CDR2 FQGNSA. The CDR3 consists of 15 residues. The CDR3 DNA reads TGTGCCAGCAGCTTAGGAGTGGGGGTGGGAGAGACCCAGTACTTC. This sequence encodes CASSLGVGVGETQYF.

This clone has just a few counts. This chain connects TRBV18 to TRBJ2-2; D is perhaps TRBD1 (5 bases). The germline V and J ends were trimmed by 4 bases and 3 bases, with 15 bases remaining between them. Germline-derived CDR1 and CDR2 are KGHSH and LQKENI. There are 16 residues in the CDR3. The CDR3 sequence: CASSRGGPGYTGELFF. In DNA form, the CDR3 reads TGTGCCAGCTCACGGGGCGGCCCTGGGTACACCGGGGAGCTGTTTTTT.